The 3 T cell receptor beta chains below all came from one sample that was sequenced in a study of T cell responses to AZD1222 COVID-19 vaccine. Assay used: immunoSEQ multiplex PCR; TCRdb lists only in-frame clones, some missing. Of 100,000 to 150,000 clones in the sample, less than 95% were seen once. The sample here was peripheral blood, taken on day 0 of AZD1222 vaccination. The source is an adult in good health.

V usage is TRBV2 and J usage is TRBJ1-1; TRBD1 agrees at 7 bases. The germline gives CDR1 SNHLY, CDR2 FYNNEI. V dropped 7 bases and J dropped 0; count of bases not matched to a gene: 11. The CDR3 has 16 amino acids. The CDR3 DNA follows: TGTGCCAGCAAGTCAAGACAGGGTCCCGTGAACACTGAAGCTTTCTTT. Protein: CASKSRQGPVNTEAFF.

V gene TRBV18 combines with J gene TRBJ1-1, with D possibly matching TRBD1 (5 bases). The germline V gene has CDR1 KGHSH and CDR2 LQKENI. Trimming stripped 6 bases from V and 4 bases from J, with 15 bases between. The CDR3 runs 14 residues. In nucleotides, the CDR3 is TGTGCCAGCTCCTGGGAACACGGGGGCACTGAAGCTTTCTTT. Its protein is CASSWEHGGTEAFF. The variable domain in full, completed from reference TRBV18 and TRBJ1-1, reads NAGVMQNPRHLVRRRGQEARLRCSPMKGHSHVYWYRQLPEEGLKFMVYLQKENIIDESGMPKERFSAEFPKEGPSILRIQQVVRGDSAAYFCASSWEHGGTEAFFGQGTRLTVV.

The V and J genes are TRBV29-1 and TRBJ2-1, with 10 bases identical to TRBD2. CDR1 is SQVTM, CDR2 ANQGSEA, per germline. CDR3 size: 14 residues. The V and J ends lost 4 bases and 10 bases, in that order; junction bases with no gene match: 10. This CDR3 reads CSVGFGLAVGEQFF. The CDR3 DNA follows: TGCAGCGTTGGTTTCGGACTAGCGGTGGGGGAGCAGTTCTTC.